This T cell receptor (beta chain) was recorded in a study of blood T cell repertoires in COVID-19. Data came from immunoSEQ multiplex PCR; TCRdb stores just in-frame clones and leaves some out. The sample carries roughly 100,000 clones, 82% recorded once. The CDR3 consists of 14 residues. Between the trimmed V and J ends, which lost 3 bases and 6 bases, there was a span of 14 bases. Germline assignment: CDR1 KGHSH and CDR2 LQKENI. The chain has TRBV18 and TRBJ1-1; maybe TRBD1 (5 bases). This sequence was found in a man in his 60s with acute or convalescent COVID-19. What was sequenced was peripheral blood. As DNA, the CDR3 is TGTGCCAGCTCACCGGGCAGGGAAGGCCCTGAAGCTTTCTTT. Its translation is CASSPGREGPEAFF.